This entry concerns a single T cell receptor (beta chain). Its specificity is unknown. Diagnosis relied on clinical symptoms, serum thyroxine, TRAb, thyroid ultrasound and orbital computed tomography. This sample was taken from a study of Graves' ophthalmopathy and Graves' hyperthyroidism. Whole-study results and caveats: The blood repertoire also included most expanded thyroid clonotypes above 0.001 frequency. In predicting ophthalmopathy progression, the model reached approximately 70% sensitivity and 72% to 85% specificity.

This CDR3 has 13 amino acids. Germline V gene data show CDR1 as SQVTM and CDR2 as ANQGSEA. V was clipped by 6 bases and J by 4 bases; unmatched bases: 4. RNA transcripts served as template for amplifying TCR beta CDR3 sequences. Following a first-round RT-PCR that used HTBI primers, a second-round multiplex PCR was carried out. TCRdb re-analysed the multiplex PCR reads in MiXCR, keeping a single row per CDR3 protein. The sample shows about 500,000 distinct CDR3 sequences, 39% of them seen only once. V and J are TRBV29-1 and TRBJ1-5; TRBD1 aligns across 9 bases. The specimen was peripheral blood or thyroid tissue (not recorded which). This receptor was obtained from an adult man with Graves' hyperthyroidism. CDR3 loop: CSVSDRGNQPQHF. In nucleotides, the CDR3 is TGCAGCGTGAGTGACAGGGGGAATCAGCCCCAGCATTTT.